This T cell receptor beta chain was captured in a study of CD8 T cells in Susac syndrome. This CDR3 region has 11 residues. V was shortened by 3 bases and J by 6 bases, with 2 bases between the two germline ends. Germline V gene lookup returns CDR1 LNHDA and CDR2 SQIVND (reference sequence). The control group consisted of healthy donors matched for age and sex. This clonotype appeared a few times. The RNA input was 0.5 to 1 ug, and it was reverse transcribed with random hexamers. Multiplex immunoSEQ PCR targeted 54 Vbeta and 13 Jbeta TCR beta segments. TCRdb itself ran the immunoSEQ multiplex PCR reads through MiXCR, one entry per CDR3 protein. Of some 120,000 distinct CDR3 sequences detected, around 96% appear once; the ten largest clones hold more than 0.095%.

Sequences were obtained from CD4+ T cells from PBMCs. The clonotype comes from a human donor in good health. This chain links TRBV19 with TRBJ2-2, with D uncertain. CDR3 coding DNA: TGTGCCAGTAGTATCCCCGGGGAGCTGTTTTTT. This gives the protein CASSIPGELFF.